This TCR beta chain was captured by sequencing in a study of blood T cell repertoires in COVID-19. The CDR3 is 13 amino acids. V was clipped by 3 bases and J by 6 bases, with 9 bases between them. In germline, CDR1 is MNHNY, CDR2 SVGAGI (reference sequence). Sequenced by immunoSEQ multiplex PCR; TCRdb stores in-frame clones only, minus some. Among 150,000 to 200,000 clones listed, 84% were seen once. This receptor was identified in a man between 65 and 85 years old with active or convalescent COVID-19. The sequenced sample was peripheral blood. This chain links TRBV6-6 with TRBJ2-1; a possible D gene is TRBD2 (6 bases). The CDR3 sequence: CASSYSAGNEQFF. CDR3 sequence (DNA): TGTGCCAGCAGTTATTCAGCGGGCAATGAGCAGTTCTTC.